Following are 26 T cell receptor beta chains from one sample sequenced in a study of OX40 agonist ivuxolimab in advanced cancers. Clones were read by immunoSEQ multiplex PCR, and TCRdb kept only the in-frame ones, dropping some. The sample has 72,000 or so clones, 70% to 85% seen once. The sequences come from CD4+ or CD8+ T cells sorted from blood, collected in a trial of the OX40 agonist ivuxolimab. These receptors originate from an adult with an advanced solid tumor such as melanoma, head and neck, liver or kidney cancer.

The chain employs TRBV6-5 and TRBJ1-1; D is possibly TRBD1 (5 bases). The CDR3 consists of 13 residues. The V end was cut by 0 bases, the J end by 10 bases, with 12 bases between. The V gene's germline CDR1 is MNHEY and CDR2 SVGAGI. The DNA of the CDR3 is TGTGCCAGCAGTTACTCTACCAACGGGGGAGCTTTCTTT. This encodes CASSYSTNGGAFF.

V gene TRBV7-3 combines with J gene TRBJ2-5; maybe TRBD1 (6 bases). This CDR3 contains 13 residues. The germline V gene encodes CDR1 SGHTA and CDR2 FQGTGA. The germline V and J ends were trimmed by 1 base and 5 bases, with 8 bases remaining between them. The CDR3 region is CASSLMRGETQYF. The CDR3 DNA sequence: TGTGCCAGCAGCTTAATGAGGGGGGAGACCCAGTACTTC.

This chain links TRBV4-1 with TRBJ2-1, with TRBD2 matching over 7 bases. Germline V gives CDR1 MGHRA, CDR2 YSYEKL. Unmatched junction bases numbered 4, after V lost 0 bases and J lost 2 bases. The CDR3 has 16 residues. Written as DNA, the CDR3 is TGCGCCAGCAGCCAAGATACGGCGGGGGCCTACAATGAGCAGTTCTTC. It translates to CASSQDTAGAYNEQFF.

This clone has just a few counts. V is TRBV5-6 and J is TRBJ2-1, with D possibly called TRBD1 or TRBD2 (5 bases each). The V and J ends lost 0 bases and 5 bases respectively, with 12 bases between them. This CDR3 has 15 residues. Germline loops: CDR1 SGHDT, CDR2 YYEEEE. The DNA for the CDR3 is TGTGCCAGCAGCTTGGTCCGGGACCGACACAATGAGCAGTTCTTC. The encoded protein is CASSLVRDRHNEQFF.

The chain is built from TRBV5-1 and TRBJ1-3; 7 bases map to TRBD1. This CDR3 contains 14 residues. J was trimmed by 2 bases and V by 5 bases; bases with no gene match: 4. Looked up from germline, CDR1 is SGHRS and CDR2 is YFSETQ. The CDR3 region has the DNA TGCGCCAGCAGTTTCGGGACAGCTGGAAACACCATATATTTT. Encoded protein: CASSFGTAGNTIYF.

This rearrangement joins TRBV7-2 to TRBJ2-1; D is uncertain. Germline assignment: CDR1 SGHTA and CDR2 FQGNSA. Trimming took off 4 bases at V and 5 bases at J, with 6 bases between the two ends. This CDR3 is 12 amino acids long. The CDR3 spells CASSYSNNEQFF. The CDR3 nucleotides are TGTGCCAGCAGCTATTCGAACAATGAGCAGTTCTTC.

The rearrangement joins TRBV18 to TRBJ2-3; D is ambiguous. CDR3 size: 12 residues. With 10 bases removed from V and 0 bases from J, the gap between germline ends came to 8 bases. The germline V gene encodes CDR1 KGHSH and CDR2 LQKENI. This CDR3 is CATSTSTDTQYF. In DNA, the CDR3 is TGTGCCACATCGACTAGCACAGATACGCAGTATTTT.

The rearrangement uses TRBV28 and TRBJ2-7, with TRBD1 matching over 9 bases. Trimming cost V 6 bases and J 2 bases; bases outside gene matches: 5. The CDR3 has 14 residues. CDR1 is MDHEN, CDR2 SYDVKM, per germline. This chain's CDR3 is CASRRDRVTYEQYF. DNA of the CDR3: TGTGCCAGCAGGCGGGACAGGGTTACCTACGAGCAGTACTTC.

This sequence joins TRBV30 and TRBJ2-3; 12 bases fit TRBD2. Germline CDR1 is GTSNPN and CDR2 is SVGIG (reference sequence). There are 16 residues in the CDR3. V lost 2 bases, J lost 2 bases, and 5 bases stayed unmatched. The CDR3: CAWSSWTSGITDTQYF. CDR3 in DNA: TGTGCCTGGAGTTCGTGGACTAGCGGGATCACAGATACGCAGTATTTT. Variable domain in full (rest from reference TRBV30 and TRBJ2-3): SQTIHQWPATLVQPVGSPLSLECTVEGTSNPNLYWYRQAAGRGLQLLFYSVGIGQISSEVPQNLSASRPQDRQFILSSKKLLLSDSGFYLCAWSSWTSGITDTQYFGPGTRLTVL.

The CDR3 region is CATTSTAKNIQYF. CDR3 DNA sequence: TGTGCCACCACATCAACTGCCAAAAACATTCAGTACTTC. The chain employs TRBV27 and TRBJ2-4, with unresolved D. Germline V gene data show CDR1 as MNHEY and CDR2 as SMNVEV (reference sequence). The V end lost 10 bases, the J end lost 1 base, and 11 bases lay between the germline ends. CDR3 size: 13 residues.

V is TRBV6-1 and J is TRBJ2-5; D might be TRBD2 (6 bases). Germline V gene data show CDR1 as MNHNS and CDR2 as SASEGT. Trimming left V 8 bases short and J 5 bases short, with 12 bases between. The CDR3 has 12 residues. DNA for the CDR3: TGTGCCAGCGGGACGGCGGGGGAGACCCAGTACTTC. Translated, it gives CASGTAGETQYF.

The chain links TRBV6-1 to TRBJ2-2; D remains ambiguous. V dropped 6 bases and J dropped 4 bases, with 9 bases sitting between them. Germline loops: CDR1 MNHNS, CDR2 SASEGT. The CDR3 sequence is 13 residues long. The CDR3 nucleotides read TGTGCCAGCAGCGCCCCAACCACCGGGGAGCTGTTTTTT. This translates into CASSAPTTGELFF.

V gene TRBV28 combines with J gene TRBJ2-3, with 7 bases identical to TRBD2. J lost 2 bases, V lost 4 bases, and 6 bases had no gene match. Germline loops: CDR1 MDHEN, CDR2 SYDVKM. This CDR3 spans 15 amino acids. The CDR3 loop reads CASSSRDYFTDTQYF. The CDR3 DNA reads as TGTGCCAGCAGTTCCCGGGACTACTTCACAGATACGCAGTATTTT.

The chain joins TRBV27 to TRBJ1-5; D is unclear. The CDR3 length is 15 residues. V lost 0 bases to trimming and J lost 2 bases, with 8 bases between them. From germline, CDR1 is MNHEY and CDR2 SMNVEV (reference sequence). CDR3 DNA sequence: TGTGCCAGCAGTTTATCCCTCCTCGGCAATCAGCCCCAGCATTTT. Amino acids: CASSLSLLGNQPQHF.

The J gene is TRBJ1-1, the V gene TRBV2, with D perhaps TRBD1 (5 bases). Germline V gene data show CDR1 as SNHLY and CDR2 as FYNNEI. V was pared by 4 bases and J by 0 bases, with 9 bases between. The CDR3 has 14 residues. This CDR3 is CASSVRQMNTEAFF. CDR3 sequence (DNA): TGTGCCAGCAGTGTAAGACAGATGAACACTGAAGCTTTCTTT. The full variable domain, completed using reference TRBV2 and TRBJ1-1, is EPEVTQTPSHQVTQMGQEVILRCVPISNHLYFYWYRQILGQKVEFLVSFYNNEISEKSEIFDDQFSVERPDGSNFTLKIRSTKLEDSAMYFCASSVRQMNTEAFFGQGTRLTVV.

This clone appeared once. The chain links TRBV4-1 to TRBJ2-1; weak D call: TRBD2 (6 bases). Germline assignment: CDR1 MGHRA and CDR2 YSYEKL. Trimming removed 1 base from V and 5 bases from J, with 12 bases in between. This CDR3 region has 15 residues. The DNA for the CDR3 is TGCGCCAGCAGCCAAGGTCGTCCGGGGGACAATGAGCAGTTCTTC. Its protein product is CASSQGRPGDNEQFF.

CDR3 coding DNA: TGTGCCAGCCAAGGGAAGTCTGGGGCCAACGTCCTGACTTTC. It translates to CASQGKSGANVLTF. V gene TRBV28 combines with J gene TRBJ2-6, with D unresolved. V was cut by 8 bases and J by 1 base, with 9 bases left in between. The CDR3 sequence is 14 residues long. The germline CDR1 and CDR2 sequences are MDHEN and SYDVKM.

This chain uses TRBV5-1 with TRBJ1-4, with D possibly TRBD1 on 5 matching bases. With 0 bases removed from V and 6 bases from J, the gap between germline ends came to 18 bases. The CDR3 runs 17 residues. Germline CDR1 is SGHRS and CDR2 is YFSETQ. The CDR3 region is CASSLAGPGRGDEKLFF. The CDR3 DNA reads TGCGCCAGCAGCTTGGCCGGTCCGGGGCGAGGGGATGAAAAACTGTTTTTT. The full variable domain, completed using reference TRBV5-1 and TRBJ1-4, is KAGVTQTPRYLIKTRGQQVTLSCSPISGHRSVSWYQQTPGQGLQFLFEYFSETQRNKGNFPGRFSGRQFSNSRSEMNVSTLELGDSALYLCASSLAGPGRGDEKLFFGSGTQLSVL.

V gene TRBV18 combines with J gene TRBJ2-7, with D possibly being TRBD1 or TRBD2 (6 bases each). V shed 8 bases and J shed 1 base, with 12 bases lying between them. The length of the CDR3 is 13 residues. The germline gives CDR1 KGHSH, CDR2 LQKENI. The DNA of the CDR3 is TGTGCCAGCGAAGGGGGGTCTTCCTACGAGCAGTACTTC. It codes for CASEGGSSYEQYF.

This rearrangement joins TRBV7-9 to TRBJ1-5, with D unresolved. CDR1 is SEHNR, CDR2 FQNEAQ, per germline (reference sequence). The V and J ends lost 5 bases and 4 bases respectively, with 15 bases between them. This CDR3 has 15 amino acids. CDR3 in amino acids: CASSHEGRNNQPQHF. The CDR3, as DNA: TGTGCCAGCAGCCACGAAGGACGGAATAATCAGCCCCAGCATTTT.

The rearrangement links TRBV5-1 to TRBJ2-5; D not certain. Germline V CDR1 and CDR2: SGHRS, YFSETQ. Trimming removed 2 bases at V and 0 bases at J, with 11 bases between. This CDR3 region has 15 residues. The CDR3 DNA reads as TGCGCCAGCAGCTTCCAATACGACTACCAAGAGACCCAGTACTTC. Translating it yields CASSFQYDYQETQYF.

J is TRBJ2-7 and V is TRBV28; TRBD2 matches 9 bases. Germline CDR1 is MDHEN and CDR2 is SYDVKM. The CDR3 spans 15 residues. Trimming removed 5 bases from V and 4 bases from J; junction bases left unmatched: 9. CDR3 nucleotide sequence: TGTGCCAGCAGTCCTGGGGTGCTAGCGGGGTACGAGCAGTACTTC. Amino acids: CASSPGVLAGYEQYF.

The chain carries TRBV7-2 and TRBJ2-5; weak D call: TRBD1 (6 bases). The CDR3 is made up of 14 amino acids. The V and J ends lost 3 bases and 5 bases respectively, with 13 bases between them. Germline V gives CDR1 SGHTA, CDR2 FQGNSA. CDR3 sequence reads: CASSFSTQGETQYF. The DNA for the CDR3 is TGTGCCAGCAGCTTTAGTACCCAGGGGGAGACCCAGTACTTC.

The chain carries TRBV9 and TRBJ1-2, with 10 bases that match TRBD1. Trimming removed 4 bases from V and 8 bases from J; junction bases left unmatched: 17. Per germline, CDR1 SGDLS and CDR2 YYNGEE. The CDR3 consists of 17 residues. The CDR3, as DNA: TGTGCCAGCAGCCCTAGAGCGTATGGGACAGGGGTCGGCGGCTACACCTTC. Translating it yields CASSPRAYGTGVGGYTF. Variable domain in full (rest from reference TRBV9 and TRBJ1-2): DSGVTQTPKHLITATGQRVTLRCSPRSGDLSVYWYQQSLDQGLQFLIQYYNGEERAKGNILERFSAQQFPDLHSELNLSSLELGDSALYFCASSPRAYGTGVGGYTFGSGTRLTVV.

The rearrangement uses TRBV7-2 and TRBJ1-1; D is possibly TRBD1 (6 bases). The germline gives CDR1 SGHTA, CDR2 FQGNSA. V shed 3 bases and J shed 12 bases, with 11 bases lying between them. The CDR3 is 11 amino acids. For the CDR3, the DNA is TGTGCCAGCAGCTTGTCGGACAGAACTTTCTTT. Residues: CASSLSDRTFF.

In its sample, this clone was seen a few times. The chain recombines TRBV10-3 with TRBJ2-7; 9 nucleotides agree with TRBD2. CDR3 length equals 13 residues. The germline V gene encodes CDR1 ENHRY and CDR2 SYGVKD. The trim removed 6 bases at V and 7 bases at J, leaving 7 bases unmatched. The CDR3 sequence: CAIRASGTGEQYF. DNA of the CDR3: TGTGCCATCAGGGCTAGCGGGACGGGGGAGCAGTACTTC.